A single sample gave rise to the 24 T cell receptor beta chains below, sequenced in a study of T cell clonality in common variable immunodeficiency. Method: immunoSEQ multiplex PCR; TCRdb's copy keeps in-frame clones and lacks some. This sample has 15,000 to 20,000 clones, each found more than once. No antigen has been identified for these receptors. Study observations and caveats: Fewer deletions and N-nucleotide insertions were reportedly seen in common variable immunodeficiency TCR beta sequences.

Sequencing was done on a sample of peripheral blood mononuclear cells. The receptors shown here come from a human donor with common variable immunodeficiency.

This clone was counted many times. CDR3: CASSPQGQLNTEAFF. CDR3 DNA, as far as it was read: TGTGCCAGCTCACCACAGGGACAGCTGAACACTGAA. The chain uses TRBV18 and TRBJ1-1; 7 nucleotides agree with TRBD1. The observed sequence ends 3 residues before the CDR3 terminus, with the missing tail filled in from the germline J gene. Trimming at V came to 1 base and at J to 0 bases, leaving 2 bases not matched to a gene. This CDR3 region has 15 residues. Germline V CDR1 and CDR2: KGHSH, LQKENI.

This clone appeared many times. The CDR3 end is not reached by the read, which stops 3 residues before it; the germline J gene fills it in. The V gene is TRBV29-1, the J gene TRBJ2-7; 7 bases agree with TRBD2. Germline CDR1 reads SQVTM; CDR2 reads ANQGSEA. The V and J ends lost 7 bases and 3 bases, in that order; junction bases with no gene match: 9. The CDR3 has 13 residues. This chain's CDR3 is CSATRTGGYEQYF. The sequenced part of the CDR3 DNA is TGCAGCGCCACCCGGACGGGGGGCTACGAG.

This clone was counted many times. The read ends 3 residues shy of where the CDR3 ends; the end is completed using the germline J gene. The chain carries TRBV14 and TRBJ2-7; no reliable D call. CDR1 SGHDN and CDR2 FVKESK come from the germline V gene. The V end was cut by 0 bases, the J end by 0 bases, with 6 bases between. This CDR3 comprises 14 residues. The CDR3 DNA, read in part, is TGTGCCAGCAGCCAAGAACTGCACTCCTACGAG. Protein sequence: CASSQELHSYE. The complete CDR3 reads CASSQELHSYEQYF.

Only a few counts were recorded for this clone. The read ends 3 residues shy of where the CDR3 ends; the end is completed using the germline J gene. The chain employs TRBV18 and TRBJ2-7; 11 bases are shared with TRBD1. This CDR3 has 14 residues. CDR1 and CDR2 from the germline V gene are KGHSH and LQKENI. Trimming at V came to 4 bases and at J to 4 bases, leaving 3 bases not matched to a gene. This CDR3 reads CASSLGTGGYEQYF. CDR3 bases read: TGTGCCAGCTCACTCGGGACAGGGGGTTACGAG.

This clone appeared many times. The read finishes 3 residues shy of the CDR3 end, and the germline J gene is used to complete it. The chain couples TRBV29-1 to TRBJ2-2; TRBD2 is a possible D gene (7 bases). The germline V gene encodes CDR1 SQVTM and CDR2 ANQGSEA. CDR3 length: 14 amino acids. With 6 bases removed from V and 5 bases from J, the gap between germline ends came to 16 bases. The CDR3 spells CSVPRGAGTGELFF. CDR3 DNA (partial): TGCAGCGTCCCACGGGGGGCAGGGACCGGGGAG.

In its sample, this clone was seen a few times. A read error may explain this, as a much larger clone is one base away. The read falls 3 residues short of the CDR3 end, and the missing part is taken from the germline J gene. The V gene is TRBV7-9, the J gene TRBJ2-3; TRBD1 is a possible D gene (6 bases). The CDR3 length is 13 residues. Germline values: CDR1 SEHNR, CDR2 FQNEAQ (reference sequence). The sequenced part of the CDR3 DNA is TGTTCCAGCAGCTTAGTGGGGGCCGATACG. It codes for CSSSLVGADT. The full CDR3 protein is CSSSLVGADTQYF.

This clone showed up just a few times. The DNA ends 3 residues before the CDR3 does, and the rest of the CDR3 is filled in from the germline J gene. This chain links TRBV20-1 with TRBJ2-5, with 7 nucleotides matching TRBD2. Germline CDR1 DFQATT, CDR2 SNEGSKA (reference sequence). After removal of 8 bases from V and 3 bases from J, the junction contained 21 bases not matched to a gene. The CDR3 has 17 residues. The part of the CDR3 DNA that was read is TGCAGTTCCAACCCCACCCTTGGCAGCGGGACGAAAGAGACC. This sequence encodes CSSNPTLGSGTKET. The CDR3, in full, reads CSSNPTLGSGTKETQYF.

There are many counts of this clone. The CDR3 end falls 3 residues outside the read, so it is completed with the germline J gene. The J gene is TRBJ2-2, the V gene TRBV30; D perhaps matches TRBD2 (5 bases). V lost 0 bases and J 4 bases, leaving 12 bases between the germline ends. Germline loops: CDR1 GTSNPN, CDR2 SVGIG (reference sequence). The CDR3 sequence is 15 residues long. The CDR3 region is CAWSVGPTSTGELFF. The sequenced CDR3 bases are TGTGCCTGGAGTGTAGGTCCCACTAGCACCGGGGAG.

This clone has more than one count but fewer than ten. The read comes to an end 3 residues before the CDR3 does, leaving the germline J gene to fill in the end. This chain connects TRBV20-1 to TRBJ1-6; 7 bases line up with TRBD1. This CDR3 region has 14 residues. Germline V gene sequence: CDR1 DFQATT, CDR2 SNEGSKA (reference sequence). With V trimmed by 1 base and J by 6 bases, 3 bases remained unmatched. The CDR3: CSARGGQANSPLHF. The DNA read from the CDR3 is TGCAGTGCTAGAGGAGGACAGGCTAATTCACCC.

This clone was counted at least ten times. CDR3: CASSPPAGAYEQYF. CDR3 DNA (partial): TGTGCCAGCTCACCACCGGCGGGGGCCTACGAG. V usage is TRBV18 and J usage is TRBJ2-7; the match to TRBD2 covers 7 bases. With the read ending 3 residues before the CDR3 end, the germline J gene is used to fill in that end. Trimming at V came to 0 bases and at J to 2 bases, leaving 1 base not matched to a gene. From germline, CDR1 is KGHSH and CDR2 LQKENI. The CDR3 covers 14 residues.

This clone was seen at least ten times. The CDR3 end lies 3 residues beyond the end of the read and is filled in from the germline J gene. This sequence joins TRBV7-8 and TRBJ2-6; 7 bases align to TRBD1. The CDR3 contains 16 residues. V shed 5 bases and J 0 bases; nucleotides not matched to a gene: 4. Germline values: CDR1 SGHVS, CDR2 FQNEAQ. The part of the CDR3 DNA that was read is TGTGCCAGCAGCACTGACAGGGACTCTGGGGCCAACGTC. It yields the protein CASSTDRDSGANV. The complete CDR3 reads CASSTDRDSGANVLTF.

This clone was seen at least ten times. With the read ending 3 residues before the CDR3 end, the germline J gene is used to fill in that end. The V call is TRBV12-3 or TRBV12-4, the J call TRBJ1-4, with D uncertain. This CDR3 spans 14 amino acids. V lost 3 bases to trimming and J lost 7 bases, with 12 bases between them. CDR3 amino acids: CASSFVLGGEKLFF. The sequenced CDR3 bases are TGTGCCAGCAGTTTTGTTCTTGGCGGTGAAAAA.

Ten or more counts support this clone. Sequencing ends 3 residues short of the CDR3 end; the germline J gene provides the rest. The chain joins TRBV2 to TRBJ2-7, with 8 positions matching TRBD1. This CDR3 has 12 residues. V lost 7 bases, J lost 3 bases, and 2 bases stayed unmatched. Germline CDR1 and CDR2: SNHLY and FYNNEI. The covered CDR3 bases are TGTGCCAGCATTGGACAGGGCTACGAG. Amino acid sequence: CASIGQGYE. The whole CDR3 is CASIGQGYEQYF.

This clone was seen ten or more times. The CDR3 is cut off 3 residues early in the read; its end comes from the germline J gene. The chain combines TRBV18 with TRBJ1-6, with a tentative D call TRBD1 (6 bases). Looked up from germline, CDR1 is KGHSH and CDR2 is LQKENI. Trimming left V 5 bases short and J 0 bases short, with 11 bases between. This CDR3 region has 16 residues. The CDR3 bases that were read are TGTGCCAGCTCAGCACAGGGACTCTCCTATAATTCACCC. The encoded protein is CASSAQGLSYNSP. The whole CDR3 protein is CASSAQGLSYNSPLHF. Supplemented by reference TRBV18 and TRBJ1-6, the full variable domain reads NAGVMQNPRHLVRRRGQEARLRCSPMKGHSHVYWYRQLPEEGLKFMVYLQKENIIDESGMPKERFSAEFPKEGPSILRIQQVVRGDSAAYFCASSAQGLSYNSPLHFGNGTRLTVT.

This clone was detected ten times or more. The read comes to an end 3 residues before the CDR3 does, leaving the germline J gene to fill in the end. The chain joins TRBV19 to TRBJ2-1; 9 bases are a match to TRBD2. The CDR3 has 18 residues. CDR1 LNHDA and CDR2 SQIVND come from the germline V gene (reference sequence). Unmatched junction bases numbered 11, after V lost 5 bases and J lost 0 bases. CDR3 DNA (partial): TGTGCCAGTAGTCCTCCCAGGGGGACTAGCCCCTCCTACAATGAG. Translating it yields CASSPPRGTSPSYNE. The whole CDR3 sequence is CASSPPRGTSPSYNEQFF.

This clone was recorded at least ten times. Read sequence stops 3 residues before the CDR3 end, and the germline J gene provides the missing end. The J gene is TRBJ2-3, the V gene TRBV23-1, with 8 nucleotides matching TRBD1. TRBV23-1 belongs to the ORF category, with a function that is uncertain. The J segment lost 3 bases and the V segment lost 6 bases, leaving 8 bases of the junction unmatched. The CDR3 has 15 amino acids. The part of the CDR3 DNA that was read is TGCGCCAGCAGCCACCAGGGGGCGTCAACAGATACG. Translation: CASSHQGASTDT. The whole CDR3 region reads CASSHQGASTDTQYF.

This clone came up a few times. CDR3 DNA, as far as it was read: TGTGCCAGCAGCCCGTCCCCGGGGGACTATGGC. Its translation: CASSPSPGDYG. The CDR3 in its entirety is CASSPSPGDYGYTF. This chain links TRBV11-2 with TRBJ1-2; D perhaps matches TRBD1 (5 bases). The sequence runs out 3 residues before the end of the CDR3; the remainder is reconstructed from the germline J gene. CDR1 is SGHAT, CDR2 FQNNGV, per germline. The germline V and J ends were trimmed by 5 bases and 3 bases, with 13 bases remaining between them. The CDR3 extends over 14 amino acids.

This clone was counted at least ten times. The CDR3 end is not reached by the read, which stops 3 residues before it; the germline J gene fills it in. This chain links TRBV5-1 with TRBJ2-7, with D perhaps TRBD2 (5 bases). CDR3 length: 14 residues. Trimming pared 0 bases from V and 5 bases from J, leaving 12 bases between. Germline V CDR1 and CDR2: SGHRS, YFSETQ. The sequenced part of the CDR3 DNA is TGCGCCAGCAGCTTGGAGGCTAGCACCAACGAG. Translated, it gives CASSLEASTNE. The full CDR3 reads CASSLEASTNEQYF.

By its share, this clone is medium-sized. The read falls 3 residues short of the CDR3 end, and the missing part is taken from the germline J gene. This chain connects TRBV29-1 to TRBJ2-3; D may be TRBD1 or TRBD2 (6 bases each). The CDR3 covers 15 residues. From germline, CDR1 is SQVTM and CDR2 ANQGSEA. The germline V and J ends were trimmed by 6 bases and 0 bases, with 16 bases remaining between them. Partial CDR3 DNA: TGCAGCGTGAAGGGGGAGGTTACTAGCACAGATACG. Amino acids: CSVKGEVTSTDT. The whole CDR3 sequence reads CSVKGEVTSTDTQYF.

This clone has just a few counts. A read error may explain this, as a much larger clone is one base away. Read data end 3 residues before the CDR3 end; the end is taken from the germline J gene. The chain recombines TRBV11-1 with TRBJ2-6, with D uncertain. Germline-derived CDR1 and CDR2 are SGHAT and FQDESV (reference sequence). V lost 5 bases and J lost 0, with 2 bases in between. CDR3 length equals 13 residues. This CDR3 is CASSLSGANVLTF. Incomplete CDR3 DNA: TGTGCCAGCAGCCTCTCTGGGGCCAACGTC. Variable domain in full (rest from reference TRBV11-1 and TRBJ2-6): EAEVAQSPRYKITEKSQAVAFWCDPISGHATLYWYRQILGQGPELLVQFQDESVVDDSQLPKDRFSAERLKGVDSTLKIQPAELGDSAMYLCASSLSGANVLTFGAGSRLTVL.

As concerns this clone: The observed sequence ends 3 residues before the CDR3 terminus, with the missing tail filled in from the germline J gene. J is TRBJ2-7 and V is TRBV10-1, with D perhaps TRBD2 (6 bases). Trimming pared 4 bases from V and 6 bases from J, leaving 16 bases between. CDR1 WNHNN and CDR2 SYGVQD come from the germline V gene (reference sequence). The CDR3 consists of 14 residues. Partial CDR3 DNA: TGCGCCAGCAGTGGGGACCTATACGGGGGCGAG. Protein: CASSGDLYGGE. The CDR3 in full is CASSGDLYGGEQYF.

This clone is termed medium-sized. The CDR3 end lies 3 residues beyond the end of the read and is filled in from the germline J gene. The chain couples TRBV29-1 to TRBJ2-3; D unclear. CDR3 length: 14 amino acids. The V and J ends lost 7 bases and 3 bases respectively, with 17 bases between them. Germline V gene lookup returns CDR1 SQVTM and CDR2 ANQGSEA. CDR3: CSALGGYATDTQYF. CDR3 DNA (partial): TGCAGCGCCCTAGGCGGCTACGCTACAGATACG.

This clone came up many times. The sequenced fragment ends 3 residues before the CDR3 boundary, so the rest is inferred from the germline J gene. V and J are TRBV20-1 and TRBJ2-4; TRBD2 aligns across 9 bases. This CDR3 is built from 17 residues. Per the germline V gene, CDR1 is DFQATT and CDR2 is SNEGSKA (reference sequence). Unmatched junction bases numbered 11, after V lost 5 bases and J lost 0 bases. CDR3 sequence reads: CSAPGLAGPAAKNIQYF. CDR3 DNA, as far as it was read: TGCAGTGCTCCCGGGCTAGCGGGACCCGCAGCCAAAAACATT.

At least ten counts were recorded for this clone. From the germline J gene comes the end of the CDR3, since the read stops 3 residues before it. The chain links TRBV29-1 to TRBJ1-3; possibly TRBD1 for D (5 bases). Germline CDR1 SQVTM, CDR2 ANQGSEA. V was clipped by 3 bases and J by 0 bases, with 6 bases between them. This CDR3 is 13 amino acids long. This CDR3 reads CSVDTGSGNTIYF. The DNA read from the CDR3 is TGCAGCGTTGACACAGGCTCTGGAAACACC.